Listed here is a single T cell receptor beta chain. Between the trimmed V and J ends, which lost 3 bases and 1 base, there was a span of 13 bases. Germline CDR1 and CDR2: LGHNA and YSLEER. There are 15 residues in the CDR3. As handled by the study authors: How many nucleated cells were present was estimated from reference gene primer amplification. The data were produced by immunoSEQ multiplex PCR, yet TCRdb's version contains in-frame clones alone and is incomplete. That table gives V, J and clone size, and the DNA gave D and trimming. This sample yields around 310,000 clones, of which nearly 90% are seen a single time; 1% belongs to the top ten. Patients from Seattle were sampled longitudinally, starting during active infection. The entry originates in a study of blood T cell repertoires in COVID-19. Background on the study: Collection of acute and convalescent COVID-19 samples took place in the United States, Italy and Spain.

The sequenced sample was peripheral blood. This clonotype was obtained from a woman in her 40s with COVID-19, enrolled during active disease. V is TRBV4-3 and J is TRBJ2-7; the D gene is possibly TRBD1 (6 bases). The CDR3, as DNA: TGCGCCAGCAGCCAGTTTGACAGGACTTCCTACGAGCAGTACTTC. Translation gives CASSQFDRTSYEQYF.